This note documents a single T cell receptor (beta chain) sequence. Its antigen is unknown. Here immunoSEQ multiplex PCR was the method, and the copy in TCRdb shows in-frame clones only, minus some. The sample includes roughly 70,000 clones, 70% to 90% of them seen just once. This specimen comes from a study of T cell responses to AZD1222 COVID-19 vaccine. It was second doses at about 4 or about 12 weeks that were pooled. Study findings and constraints: Baseline serology detected seropositivity in only six AZD1222 recipients. A reported finding is that nearly half of spike-specific TCRs target unmutated variant regions. The donor cohort was predominantly white British with a female majority, and clonal diversity may have been underestimated.

This specimen was peripheral blood, taken 28 days after the second AZD1222 dose. This sequence was found in an adult who received the AZD1222 COVID-19 vaccine.

The CDR3 DNA sequence: TGTGCCAGCTCACCCCTAGCGGGAGGTGGAAATGAGCAGTTCTTC. Translated, it gives CASSPLAGGGNEQFF. The V gene is TRBV18, the J gene TRBJ2-1; TRBD2 matches at 11 bases. The CDR3 contains 15 residues. V lost 3 bases to trimming and J lost 7 bases; unmatched junction nucleotides: 5. From germline, CDR1 is KGHSH and CDR2 LQKENI.